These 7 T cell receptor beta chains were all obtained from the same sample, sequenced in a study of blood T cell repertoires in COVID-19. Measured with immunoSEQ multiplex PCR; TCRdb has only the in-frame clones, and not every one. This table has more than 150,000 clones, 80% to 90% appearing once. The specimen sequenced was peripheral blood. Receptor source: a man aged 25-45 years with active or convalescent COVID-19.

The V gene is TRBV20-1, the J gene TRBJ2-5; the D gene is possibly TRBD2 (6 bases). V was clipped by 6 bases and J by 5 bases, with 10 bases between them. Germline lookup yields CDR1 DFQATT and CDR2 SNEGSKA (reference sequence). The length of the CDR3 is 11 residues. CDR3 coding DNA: TGCAGTGCCCGTGGGGGGGAGACCCAGTACTTC. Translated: CSARGGETQYF.

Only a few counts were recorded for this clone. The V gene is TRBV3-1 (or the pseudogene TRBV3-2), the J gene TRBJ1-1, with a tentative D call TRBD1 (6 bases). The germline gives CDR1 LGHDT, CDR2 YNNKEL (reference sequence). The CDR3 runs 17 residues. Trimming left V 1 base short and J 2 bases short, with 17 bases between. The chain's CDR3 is CASSQAAQRTENTEAFF. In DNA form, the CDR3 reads TGTGCCAGCAGCCAAGCGGCCCAGAGGACAGAAAACACTGAAGCTTTCTTT.

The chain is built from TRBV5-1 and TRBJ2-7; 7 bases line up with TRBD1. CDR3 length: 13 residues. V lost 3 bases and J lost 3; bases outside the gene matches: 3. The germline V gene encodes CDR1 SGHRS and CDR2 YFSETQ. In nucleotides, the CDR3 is TGCGCCAGCAGCTCGCAGGGGGTCTACGAGCAGTACTTC. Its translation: CASSSQGVYEQYF.

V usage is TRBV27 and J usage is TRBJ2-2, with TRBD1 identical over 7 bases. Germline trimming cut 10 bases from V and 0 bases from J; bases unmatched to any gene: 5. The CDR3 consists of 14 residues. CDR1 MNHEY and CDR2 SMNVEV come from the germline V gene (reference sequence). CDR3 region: CAIRQGANTGELFF. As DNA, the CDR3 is TGTGCCATCCGGCAGGGGGCGAACACCGGGGAGCTGTTTTTT.

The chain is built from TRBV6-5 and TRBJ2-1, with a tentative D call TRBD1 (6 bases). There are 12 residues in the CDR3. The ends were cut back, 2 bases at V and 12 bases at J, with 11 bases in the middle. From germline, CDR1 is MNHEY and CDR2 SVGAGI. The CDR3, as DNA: TGTGCCAGCAGTTACACTGGGGGCCGGCAGTTCTTC. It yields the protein CASSYTGGRQFF.

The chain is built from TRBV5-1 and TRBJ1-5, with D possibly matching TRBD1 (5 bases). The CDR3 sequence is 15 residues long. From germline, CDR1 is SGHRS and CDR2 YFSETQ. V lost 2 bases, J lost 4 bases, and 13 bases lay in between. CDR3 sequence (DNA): TGCGCCAGCAGCTTCGGTGGCGGGGCAAATCAGCCCCAGCATTTT. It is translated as CASSFGGGANQPQHF.

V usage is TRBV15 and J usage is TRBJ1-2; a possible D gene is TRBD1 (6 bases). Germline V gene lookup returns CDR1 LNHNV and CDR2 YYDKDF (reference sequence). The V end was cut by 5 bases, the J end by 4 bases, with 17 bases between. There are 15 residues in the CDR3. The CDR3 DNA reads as TGTGCCACCAGCGAAGGGCGGGGGGCCTCCTATGGCTACACCTTC. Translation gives CATSEGRGASYGYTF.